These 3 T cell receptor beta chains were all obtained from the same sample, sequenced in a study of monozygotic twins with inflammatory bowel disease. TCRdb reprocessed the 5' RACE reads and reports one entry per CDR3 protein, with no DNA. This repertoire comprises 110,000 to 150,000 distinct CDR3 sequences; its ten largest clones make up roughly 1.2%. Sequencing was done on a sample of blood. Receptor source: a human donor with ulcerative colitis or Crohn's disease, or a healthy co-twin of an affected twin (not recorded which).

This chain links TRBV7-2 with TRBJ2-7; TCRdb picks TRBD2, but there is no DNA to check that call. The CDR3 is 13 residues long. CDR1 is SGHTA and CDR2 is FQGNSA in the germline V gene. CDR3 region: CASSSFEGEGKYF.

The chain has TRBV20-1 and TRBJ2-2; TCRdb indicates TRBD2, and absent DNA this call remains unverified. Per germline, CDR1 DFQATT and CDR2 SNEGSKA (reference sequence). The CDR3 spans 18 residues. CDR3: CSARGFRSGQANTGELFF.

The rearrangement joins TRBV4-1 to TRBJ1-2; there is no DNA to check the TCRdb D call of TRBD1. The length of the CDR3 is 18 residues. Germline CDR1 is MGHRA and CDR2 is YSYEKL. CDR3 loop: CASSQPGQAKIANYGYTF.